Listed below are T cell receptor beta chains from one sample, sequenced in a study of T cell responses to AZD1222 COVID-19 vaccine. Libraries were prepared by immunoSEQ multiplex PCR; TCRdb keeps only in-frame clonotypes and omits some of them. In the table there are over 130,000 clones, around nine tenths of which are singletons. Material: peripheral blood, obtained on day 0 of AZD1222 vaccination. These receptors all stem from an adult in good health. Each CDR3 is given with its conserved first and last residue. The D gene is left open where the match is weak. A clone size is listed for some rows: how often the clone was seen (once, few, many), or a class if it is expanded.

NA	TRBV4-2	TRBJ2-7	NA	CASSQHSTREGDEQYF	TGTGCCAGCAGCCAACACTCTACGAGGGAGGGGGACGAGCAGTACTTC
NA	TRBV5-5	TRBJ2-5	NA	CASSLGGVQETQYF	TGTGCCAGCAGCTTGGGAGGTGTCCAGGAGACCCAGTACTTC
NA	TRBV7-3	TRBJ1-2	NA	CASTLDPSGNYGYTF	TGTGCCAGCACCCTCGACCCCTCAGGGAACTATGGCTACACCTTC
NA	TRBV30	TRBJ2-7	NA	CAWSVLYEQYF	TGTGCCTGGAGTGTACTCTACGAGCAGTACTTC
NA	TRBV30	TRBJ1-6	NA	CAWNHGQGVGSPLHF	TGTGCCTGGAACCATGGGCAGGGAGTAGGGTCACCCCTCCACTTT
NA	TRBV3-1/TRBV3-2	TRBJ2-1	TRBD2	CASSQEGGRLAGSNEQFF	TGTGCCAGCAGCCAAGAGGGGGGTCGACTAGCGGGATCCAATGAGCAGTTCTTC
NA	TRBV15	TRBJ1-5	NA	CATSSRVGNQPQHF	TGTGCCACCAGCAGCAGGGTGGGCAATCAGCCCCAGCATTTT
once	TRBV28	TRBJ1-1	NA	CASSLLVNTEAFF	TGTGCCAGCAGTTTGCTAGTGAACACTGAAGCTTTCTTT
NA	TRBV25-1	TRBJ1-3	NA	CASSEWQAGATGNTIYF	TGTGCCAGCAGTGAGTGGCAGGCAGGAGCTACTGGAAACACCATATATTTT
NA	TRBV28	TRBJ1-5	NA	CASSFGDRRGQPQHF	TGTGCCAGCAGTTTTGGTGATAGGCGGGGTCAGCCCCAGCATTTT
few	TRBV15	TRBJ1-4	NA	CATSRVAGLNEKLFF	TGTGCCACCAGCAGAGTCGCAGGGCTTAATGAAAAACTGTTTTTT
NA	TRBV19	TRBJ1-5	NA	CASSIKVGNQPQHF	TGTGCCAGTAGTATAAAGGTTGGTAATCAGCCCCAGCATTTT
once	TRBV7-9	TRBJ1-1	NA	CASRVSNTEAFF	TGTGCCAGCAGAGTAAGTAACACTGAAGCTTTCTTT
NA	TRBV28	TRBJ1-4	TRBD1	CATTGTDDEKLFF	TGTGCCACCACCGGGACAGACGATGAAAAACTGTTTTTT
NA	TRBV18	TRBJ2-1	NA	CASSPLARGIQNEQFF	TGTGCCAGCTCACCCCTCGCCCGGGGAATTCAAAATGAGCAGTTCTTC
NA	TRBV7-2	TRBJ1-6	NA	CASSLRGREGSPLHF	TGTGCCAGCAGCTTGAGGGGCAGGGAGGGCTCACCCCTCCACTTT
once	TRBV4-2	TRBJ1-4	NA	CASSQLPNEKLFF	TGTGCCAGCAGCCAACTACCAAATGAAAAACTGTTTTTT
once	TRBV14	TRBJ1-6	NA	CASSLGGSSSYNSPLHF	TGTGCCAGCAGCCTCGGAGGGTCGAGCTCCTATAATTCACCCCTCCACTTT
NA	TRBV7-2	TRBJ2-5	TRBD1	CASSLSWGTGEETQYF	TGTGCCAGCAGCCTATCCTGGGGGACAGGGGAAGAGACCCAGTACTTC
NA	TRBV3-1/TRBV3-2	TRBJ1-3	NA	CASSQVVSAISGNTIYF	TGTGCCAGCAGCCAAGTTGTGTCGGCGATCTCTGGAAACACCATATATTTT
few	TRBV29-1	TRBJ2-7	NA	CSVGVSAYEQYF	TGCAGCGTTGGGGTAAGCGCCTACGAGCAGTACTTC
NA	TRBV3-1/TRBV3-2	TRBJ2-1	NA	CASSQVENEQFF	TGTGCCAGCAGCCAAGTAGAGAATGAGCAGTTCTTC